This paragraph covers one TCR beta chain sequence. Its specificity is unknown. The source of the sample is a study of siplizumab effects on memory and regulatory T cells. Trimming stripped 10 bases from V and 1 base from J, with 16 bases between. The germline gives CDR1 MDHEN, CDR2 SYDVKM. The CDR3 sequence is 15 residues long. For every sample, about 10^5 TCR templates were assayed. Only in-frame clones appear in the TCRdb table, and some are missing; sequencing was by immunoSEQ multiplex PCR. This table has more than 85,000 clones, around 90% appearing once. Study-wide results and caveats: Tregs proliferating in siplizumab cultures lacked confirmation of their suppressive function. Roughly 75-96% of proliferating CD4+ or CD8+ clones lacked a naive or memory phenotype that could be assigned.

The sequence derives from a human donor in good health. The chain has TRBV28 and TRBJ2-2, with D perhaps TRBD2 (6 bases). The sequencing input was CD4+ T cells sorted from blood. DNA for the CDR3: TGTGCCACCCATAGCGGCCTTCTGAACACCGGGGAGCTGTTTTTT. Amino acid sequence: CATHSGLLNTGELFF.